This T cell receptor (beta chain) derives from a study of blood T cell repertoires in COVID-19. Study-level information: The origin of the acute and convalescent COVID-19 samples was the United States, Italy and Spain. The analysed material was cDNA or gDNA that came from T cells, B-cell-depleted T cells, or PBMCs.

While infection was still active, Seattle patients were enrolled and then followed longitudinally. TCRdb's copy holds only in-frame clones and misses some; the assay was immunoSEQ multiplex PCR. This sample has 130,000 to 150,000 clones; roughly three quarters occur once, and the top ten carry around 5%. From germline, CDR1 is SGHTA and CDR2 FQGNSA. The CDR3 loop spans 15 amino acids. The V and J ends lost 5 bases and 7 bases, in that order; junction bases with no gene match: 6. This receptor was obtained from a woman between 65 and 79 years old with COVID-19, enrolled during active disease. This rearrangement joins TRBV7-2 to TRBJ2-7; TRBD2 aligns across 15 bases. Source material: peripheral blood. The CDR3, as DNA: TGTGCCAGCAGCGCCCGGACTAGCGGGGGGGCGGAGCAGTACTTC. Its translation is CASSARTSGGAEQYF. Using reference TRBV7-2 and TRBJ2-7 for the parts outside the CDR3, the full variable domain is GAGVSQSPSNKVTEKGKDVELRCDPISGHTALYWYRQSLGQGLEFLIYFQGNSAPDKSGLPSDRFSAERTGGSVSTLTIQRTQQEDSAVYLCASSARTSGGAEQYFGPGTRLTVT.